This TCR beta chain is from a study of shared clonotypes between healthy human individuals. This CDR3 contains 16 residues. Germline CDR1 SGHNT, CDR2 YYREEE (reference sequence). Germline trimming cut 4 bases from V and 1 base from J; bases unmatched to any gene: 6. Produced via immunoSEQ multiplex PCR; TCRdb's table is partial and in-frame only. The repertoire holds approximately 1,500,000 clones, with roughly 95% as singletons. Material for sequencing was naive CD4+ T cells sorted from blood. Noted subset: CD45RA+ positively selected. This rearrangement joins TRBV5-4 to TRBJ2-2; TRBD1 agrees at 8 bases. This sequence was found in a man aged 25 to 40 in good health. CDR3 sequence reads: CASSGTGDLNTGELFF. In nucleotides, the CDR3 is TGTGCCAGCAGCGGGACAGGCGACCTGAACACCGGGGAGCTGTTTTTT.